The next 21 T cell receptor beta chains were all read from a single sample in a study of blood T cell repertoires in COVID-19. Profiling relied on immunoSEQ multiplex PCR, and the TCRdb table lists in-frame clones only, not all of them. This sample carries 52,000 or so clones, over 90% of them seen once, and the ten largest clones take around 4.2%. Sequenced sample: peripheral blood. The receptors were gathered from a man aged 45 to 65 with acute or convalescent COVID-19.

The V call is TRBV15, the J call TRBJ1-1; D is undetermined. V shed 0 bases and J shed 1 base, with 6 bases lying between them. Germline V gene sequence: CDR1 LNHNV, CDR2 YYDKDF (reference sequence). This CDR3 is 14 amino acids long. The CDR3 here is CATSRDPRNTEAFF. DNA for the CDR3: TGTGCCACCAGCAGAGACCCCAGGAACACTGAAGCTTTCTTT.

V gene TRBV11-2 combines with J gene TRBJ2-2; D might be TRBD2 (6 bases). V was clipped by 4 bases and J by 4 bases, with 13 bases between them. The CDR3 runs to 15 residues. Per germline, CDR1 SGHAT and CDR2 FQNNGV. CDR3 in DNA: TGTGCCAGCAGCTATAGCGGACTATTCACCGGGGAGCTGTTTTTT. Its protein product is CASSYSGLFTGELFF.

This CDR3 is CASSLIVGGYEQYF. CDR3 nucleotide sequence: TGTGCCAGCAGCTTAATCGTCGGGGGTTACGAGCAGTACTTC. This chain connects TRBV11-2 to TRBJ2-7; TRBD2 is a possible D gene (6 bases). Germline V gene sequence: CDR1 SGHAT, CDR2 FQNNGV. This CDR3 is built from 14 residues. The V end was cut by 2 bases, the J end by 4 bases, with 12 bases between.

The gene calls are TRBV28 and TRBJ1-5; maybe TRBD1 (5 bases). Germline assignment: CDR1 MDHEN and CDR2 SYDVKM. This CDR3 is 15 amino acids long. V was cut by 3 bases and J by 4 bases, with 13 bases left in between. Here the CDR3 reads CASSLGGGFNQPQHF. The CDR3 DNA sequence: TGTGCCAGCAGTTTGGGCGGGGGGTTTAATCAGCCCCAGCATTTT.

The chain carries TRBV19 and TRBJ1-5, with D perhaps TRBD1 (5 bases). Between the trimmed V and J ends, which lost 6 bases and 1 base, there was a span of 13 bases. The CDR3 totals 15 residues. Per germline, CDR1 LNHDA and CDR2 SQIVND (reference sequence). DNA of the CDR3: TGTGCCAGTAGGGCGGGGGGGTCGAGCAATCAGCCCCAGCATTTT. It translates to CASRAGGSSNQPQHF.

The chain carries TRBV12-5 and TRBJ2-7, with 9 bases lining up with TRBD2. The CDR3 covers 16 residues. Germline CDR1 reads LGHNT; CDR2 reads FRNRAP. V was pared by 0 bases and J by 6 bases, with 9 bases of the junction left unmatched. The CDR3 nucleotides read TGTGCTAGTGGTTTGGTATCATTTAGCGGGAGCGGCGAGCAGTACTTC. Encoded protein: CASGLVSFSGSGEQYF.

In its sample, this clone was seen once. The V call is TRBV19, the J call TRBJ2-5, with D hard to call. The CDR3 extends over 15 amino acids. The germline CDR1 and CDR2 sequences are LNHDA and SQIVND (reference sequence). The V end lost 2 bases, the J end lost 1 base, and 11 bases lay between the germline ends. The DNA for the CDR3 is TGTGCCAGTAGTATACATGGCGGTCCCCAAGAGACCCAGTACTTC. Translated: CASSIHGGPQETQYF.

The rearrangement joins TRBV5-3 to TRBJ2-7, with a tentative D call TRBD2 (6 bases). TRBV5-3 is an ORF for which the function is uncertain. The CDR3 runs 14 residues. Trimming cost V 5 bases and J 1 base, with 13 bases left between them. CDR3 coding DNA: TGTGCCAGAAGGCCGGGACTGGCATCCTACGAGCAGTACTTC. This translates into CARRPGLASYEQYF.

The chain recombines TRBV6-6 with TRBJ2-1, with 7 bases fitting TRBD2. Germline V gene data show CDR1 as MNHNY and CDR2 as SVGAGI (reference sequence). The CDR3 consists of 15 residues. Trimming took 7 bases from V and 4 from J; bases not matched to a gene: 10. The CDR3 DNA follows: TGTGCCAGCAAGTCCCGGGAGGCACCTTACAATGAGCAGTTCTTC. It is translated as CASKSREAPYNEQFF.

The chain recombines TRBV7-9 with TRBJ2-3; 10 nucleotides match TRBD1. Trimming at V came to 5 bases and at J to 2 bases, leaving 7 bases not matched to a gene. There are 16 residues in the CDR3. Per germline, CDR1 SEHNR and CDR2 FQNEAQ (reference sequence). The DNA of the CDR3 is TGTGCCAGCAGCCTAGGGACAGGGGCGTACACAGATACGCAGTATTTT. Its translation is CASSLGTGAYTDTQYF.

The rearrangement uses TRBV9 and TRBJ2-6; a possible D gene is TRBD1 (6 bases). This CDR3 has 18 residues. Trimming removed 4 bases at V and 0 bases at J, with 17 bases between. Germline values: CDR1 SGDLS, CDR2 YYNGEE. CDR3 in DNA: TGTGCCAGCAGCCCAAGACAGGCGCCGAGCTCTGGGGCCAACGTCCTGACTTTC. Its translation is CASSPRQAPSSGANVLTF.

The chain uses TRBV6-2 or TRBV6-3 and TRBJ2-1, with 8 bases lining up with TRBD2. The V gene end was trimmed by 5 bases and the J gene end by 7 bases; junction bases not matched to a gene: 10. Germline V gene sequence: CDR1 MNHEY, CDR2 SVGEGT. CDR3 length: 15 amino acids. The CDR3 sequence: CASSRPGLVSNEQFF. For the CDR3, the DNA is TGTGCCAGCAGTAGACCGGGACTAGTGTCAAATGAGCAGTTCTTC.

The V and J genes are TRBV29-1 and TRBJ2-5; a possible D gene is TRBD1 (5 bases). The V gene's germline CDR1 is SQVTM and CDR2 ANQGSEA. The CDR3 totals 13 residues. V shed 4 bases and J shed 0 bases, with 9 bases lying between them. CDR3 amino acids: CSVVQGNQETQYF. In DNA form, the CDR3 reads TGCAGCGTTGTTCAGGGAAACCAAGAGACCCAGTACTTC.

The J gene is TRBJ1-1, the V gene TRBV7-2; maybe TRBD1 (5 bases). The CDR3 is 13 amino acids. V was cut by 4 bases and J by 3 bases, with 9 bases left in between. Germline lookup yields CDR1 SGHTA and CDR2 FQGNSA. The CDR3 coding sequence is TGTGCCAGCAGCTCAGGCAGGGACACTGAAGCTTTCTTT. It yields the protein CASSSGRDTEAFF.

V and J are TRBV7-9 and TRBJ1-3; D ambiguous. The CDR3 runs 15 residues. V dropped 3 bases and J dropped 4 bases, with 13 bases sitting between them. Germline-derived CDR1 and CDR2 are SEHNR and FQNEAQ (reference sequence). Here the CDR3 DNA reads TGTGCCAGCAGCTTGACGGCTTCGGGGGGAAACACCATATATTTT. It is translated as CASSLTASGGNTIYF.

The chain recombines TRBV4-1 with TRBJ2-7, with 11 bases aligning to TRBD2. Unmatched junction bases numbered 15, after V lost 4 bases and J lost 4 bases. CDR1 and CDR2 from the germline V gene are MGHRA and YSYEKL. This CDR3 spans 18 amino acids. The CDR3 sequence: CASSLLLAGGLTDYEQYF. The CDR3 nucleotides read TGCGCCAGCAGCCTACTCCTAGCGGGAGGCCTCACGGATTACGAGCAGTACTTC.

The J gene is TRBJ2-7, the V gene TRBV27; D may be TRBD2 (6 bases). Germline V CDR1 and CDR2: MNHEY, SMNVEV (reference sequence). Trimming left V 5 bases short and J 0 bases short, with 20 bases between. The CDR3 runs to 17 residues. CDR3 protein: CASSPRESGWSSYEQYF. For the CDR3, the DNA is TGTGCCAGCAGTCCGAGGGAGAGCGGGTGGAGCTCCTACGAGCAGTACTTC.

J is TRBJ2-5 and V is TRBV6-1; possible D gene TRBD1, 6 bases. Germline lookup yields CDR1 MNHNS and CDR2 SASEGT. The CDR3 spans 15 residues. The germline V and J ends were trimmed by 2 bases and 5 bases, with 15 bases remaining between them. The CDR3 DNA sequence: TGTGCCAGCAGTGAAACCCCAGGGGTCTGGGAGACCCAGTACTTC. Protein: CASSETPGVWETQYF.

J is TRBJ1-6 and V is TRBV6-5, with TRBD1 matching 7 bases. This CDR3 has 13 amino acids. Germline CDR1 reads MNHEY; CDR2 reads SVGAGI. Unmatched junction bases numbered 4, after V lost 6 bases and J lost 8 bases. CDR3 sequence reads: CASSRQGDSPLHF. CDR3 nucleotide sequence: TGTGCCAGCAGCCGACAGGGAGATTCACCCCTCCACTTT.

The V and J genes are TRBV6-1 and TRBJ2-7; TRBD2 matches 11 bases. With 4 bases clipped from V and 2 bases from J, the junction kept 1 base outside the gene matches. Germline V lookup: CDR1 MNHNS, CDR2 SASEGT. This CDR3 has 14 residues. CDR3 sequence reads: CASSVAGGPYEQYF. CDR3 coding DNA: TGTGCCAGCAGTGTAGCGGGAGGGCCCTACGAGCAGTACTTC.

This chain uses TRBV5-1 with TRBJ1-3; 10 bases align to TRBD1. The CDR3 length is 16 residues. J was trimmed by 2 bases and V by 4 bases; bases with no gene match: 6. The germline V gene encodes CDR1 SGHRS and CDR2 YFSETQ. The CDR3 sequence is CASSPRQGAAGNTIYF. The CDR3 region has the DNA TGCGCCAGCAGCCCCAGACAGGGGGCGGCTGGAAACACCATATATTTT.